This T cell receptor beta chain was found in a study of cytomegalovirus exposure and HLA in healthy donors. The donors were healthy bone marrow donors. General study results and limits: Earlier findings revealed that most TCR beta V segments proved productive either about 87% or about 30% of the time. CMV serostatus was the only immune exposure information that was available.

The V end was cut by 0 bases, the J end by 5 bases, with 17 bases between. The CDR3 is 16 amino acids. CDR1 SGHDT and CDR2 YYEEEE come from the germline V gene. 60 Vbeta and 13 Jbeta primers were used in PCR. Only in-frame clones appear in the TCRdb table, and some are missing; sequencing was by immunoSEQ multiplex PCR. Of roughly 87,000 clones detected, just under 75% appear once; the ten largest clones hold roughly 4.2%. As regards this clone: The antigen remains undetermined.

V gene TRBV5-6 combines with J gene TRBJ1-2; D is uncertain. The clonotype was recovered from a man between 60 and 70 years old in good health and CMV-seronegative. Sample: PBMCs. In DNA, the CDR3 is TGTGCCAGCAGCTTGGATGGCTGGCGGGGTGCTTATGGCTACACCTTC. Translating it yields CASSLDGWRGAYGYTF. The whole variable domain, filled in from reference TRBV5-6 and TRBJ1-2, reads DAGVTQSPTHLIKTRGQQVTLRCSPKSGHDTVSWYQQALGQGPQFIFQYYEEEERQRGNFPDRFSGHQFPNYSSELNVNALLLGDSALYLCASSLDGWRGAYGYTFGSGTRLTVV.